The rows below give T cell receptor beta chains drawn from one sample of a study of shared clonotypes between healthy human individuals. Repertoires were generated with immunoSEQ multiplex PCR, while TCRdb's copy carries only in-frame clones and drops some. This table holds approximately 810,000 clones, around 92% found once. What was sequenced was naive CD8+ T cells sorted from blood. Source of these receptors: a man in his thirties or forties in good health. The conserved cysteine and the conserved F or W are not part of the CDR3 here.

V: TRBV6-1; J: TRBJ2-7; CDR3: ASSEWGEQY
V: TRBV14; J: TRBJ2-3; CDR3: ASSQQNGGSTDTQY
V: TRBV13; J: TRBJ1-5; CDR3: ASSAGRDSNQPQH
V: TRBV11-2; J: TRBJ1-2; CDR3: ASSPGGDFFYGYT
V: TRBV7-3; J: TRBJ2-3; CDR3: ASSLGVTSGGDTQY
V: TRBV2; J: TRBJ1-2; CDR3: ASSELGTQTIYGYT
V: TRBV29-1; J: TRBJ2-7; CDR3: SVEPSGSNEQY
V: TRBV9; J: TRBJ1-2; CDR3: ASSAGPRGEGYT
V: TRBV4-1; J: TRBJ2-1; CDR3: ASSLLAGVGHEQF
V: TRBV7-9; J: TRBJ1-1; CDR3: ASRPGVQNTEAF
V: TRBV6-1; J: TRBJ2-7; CDR3: ASSETMTYEQY
V: TRBV30; J: TRBJ1-1; CDR3: AWSRQGNTEAF
V: TRBV30; J: TRBJ1-5; CDR3: AWSEWGRGTGNNQPQH
V: TRBV11-2; J: TRBJ2-2; CDR3: ASRGTENTGELF
V: TRBV27; J: TRBJ1-1; CDR3: ASSLLPPTGGFVEAF
V: TRBV27; J: TRBJ1-1; CDR3: ASSPFGGSEAF
V: TRBV15; J: TRBJ2-4; CDR3: ATSPSLAGLAKNIQY